This T cell receptor beta chain was sequenced during a study of technical replicates of blood from a handful of donors. The CDR3 runs to 15 residues. Germline V gene lookup returns CDR1 LNHDA and CDR2 SQIVND (reference sequence). Trimming cost V 5 bases and J 5 bases; bases outside gene matches: 6. Libraries were prepared by immunoSEQ multiplex PCR; TCRdb keeps only in-frame clonotypes and omits some of them. The sample lists more than 9,000 clones; about 94% were seen once. The V call is TRBV19, the J call TRBJ1-5, with 10 positions matching TRBD1. The TCR originated in a human donor in good health. The material sequenced was PBMCs. As DNA, the CDR3 is TGTGCCAGTAGTGGGACAGGGGAGGGTTATCAGCCCCAGCATTTT. Translation gives CASSGTGEGYQPQHF.